Listed here is a single T cell receptor beta chain. The antigen is undetermined. This sample was taken from a study of T cell responses to AZD1222 COVID-19 vaccine. Study-wide findings and caveats: Distributed over spike, vaccine-associated CD4 TCRs predominated at 160-218 and 743-854.

The CDR3 is made up of 13 amino acids. Deletions cut 3 bases from V and 2 bases from J, with 8 bases between. Germline V gives CDR1 DFQATT, CDR2 SNEGSKA (reference sequence). Data came from immunoSEQ multiplex PCR; TCRdb stores just in-frame clones and leaves some out. The sample has about 53,000 clones, approximately 84% seen once. This TCR was recovered from an adult in good health. The V and J genes are TRBV20-1 and TRBJ1-3, with D uncertain. The sequencing used peripheral blood, collected on day 0 of AZD1222 vaccination. CDR3 amino acids: CSASRGTGNTIYF. DNA of the CDR3: TGCAGTGCTAGTAGAGGGACTGGAAACACCATATATTTT.